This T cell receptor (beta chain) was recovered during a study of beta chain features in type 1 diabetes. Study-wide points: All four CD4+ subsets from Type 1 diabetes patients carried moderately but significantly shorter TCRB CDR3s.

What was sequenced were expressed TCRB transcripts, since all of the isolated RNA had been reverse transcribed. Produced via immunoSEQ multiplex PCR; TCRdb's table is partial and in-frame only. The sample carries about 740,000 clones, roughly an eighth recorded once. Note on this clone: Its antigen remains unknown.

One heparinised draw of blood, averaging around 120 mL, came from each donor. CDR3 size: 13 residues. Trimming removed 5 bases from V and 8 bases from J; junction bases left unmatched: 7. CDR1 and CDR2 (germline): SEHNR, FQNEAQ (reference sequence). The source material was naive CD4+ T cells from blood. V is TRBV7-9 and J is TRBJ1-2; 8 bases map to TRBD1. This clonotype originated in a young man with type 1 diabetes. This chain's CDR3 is CASSQTGDRGYTF. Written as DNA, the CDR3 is TGTGCCAGCAGCCAGACAGGGGACAGAGGCTACACCTTC.